A selection of T cell receptor beta chains follows, all from one sample in a study of shared clonotypes between healthy human individuals. Method: immunoSEQ multiplex PCR; TCRdb's copy keeps in-frame clones and lacks some. The sample holds about 460,000 clones, 70% to 80% seen once. The source material was PBMCs. All receptors come from a woman in her thirties or forties in good health. Some clones in this sample may be carry-over from other donors' samples. CDR3s include the opening cysteine and the closing phenylalanine or tryptophan. D genes are given only for firm matches. Size values are once, few and many counts, or a class for expanded clones, and some rows have none.

V	J	size	D	DNA	CDR3
TRBV5-1	TRBJ1-1	NA	NA	TGCGCCAGCAGCTTGCAGGGCAACACTGAAGCTTTCTTT	CASSLQGNTEAFF
TRBV4-1	TRBJ2-7	many	TRBD1	TGCGCCAGCAGCAAAGAAGGGACAGGTCTCGACGAGCAGTACTTC	CASSKEGTGLDEQYF
TRBV21-1	TRBJ1-5	NA	NA	TGTGCCAGCAGTTCCGGGACAGGTGACAATCAGCCCCAGCATTTT	CASSSGTGDNQPQHF
TRBV7-9	TRBJ2-7	many	NA	TGTGCCAGCAGCCAAGGAGCTGGGACTGACATTACCTACGAGCAGTACTTC	CASSQGAGTDITYEQYF
TRBV10-3	TRBJ2-7	NA	NA	TGTGCCATCAGTAGGGCCCTGGACGAGCAGTACTTC	CAISRALDEQYF
TRBV19	TRBJ2-7	NA	NA	TGTGCCAGTAGAAGTGGCTACGAGCAGTACTTC	CASRSGYEQYF
TRBV6-4	TRBJ2-1	many	NA	TGTGCCAGCAGTGACAGGAATGCGGATGAGCAGTTCTTC	CASSDRNADEQFF
TRBV6-5	TRBJ2-2	NA	NA	TGTGCCAGCAGTTACTCGCACACCGGGGAGCTGTTTTTT	CASSYSHTGELFF
TRBV9	TRBJ2-1	NA	NA	TGTGCCAGCAGCGTAAGAGGGACCCCATCGGAGGGCGAGCAGTTCTTC	CASSVRGTPSEGEQFF
TRBV25-1	TRBJ1-2	NA	TRBD1	TGTGCCAGCATGCAGGGGGCCTATGGCTACACCTTC	CASMQGAYGYTF
TRBV7-9	TRBJ1-1	NA	NA	TGTGCCAGCAGCTTAACTAGGGATGGGGCGGCTGAAGCTTTCTTT	CASSLTRDGAAEAFF
TRBV7-2	TRBJ2-7	NA	NA	TGTGCCAGCAGCTTAGCGTCGGACGGTTACGAGCAGTACTTC	CASSLASDGYEQYF
TRBV27	TRBJ2-2	NA	TRBD2	TGTGCCAGCAGTTTATCTGCTAGCGGGGGCGACACCGGGGAGCTGTTTTTT	CASSLSASGGDTGELFF
TRBV2	TRBJ1-1	NA	NA	TGTGCCAGCAGGAACCCGAACAGGGCAGACGGCACTGAAGCTTTCTTT	CASRNPNRADGTEAFF
TRBV7-2	TRBJ1-2	medium-sized	TRBD1	TGTGCCAGCAACCGACAGGGAGAGGGTGGCTACACCTTC	CASNRQGEGGYTF
TRBV4-1	TRBJ2-7	once	TRBD2	TGCGCCAGCAGCTCCTATAGCGGGAGGGCTAGGAACGAGCAGTACTTC	CASSSYSGRARNEQYF